A single sample gave rise to the 16 T cell receptor beta chains below, sequenced in a study of T-cell memory formation after mild COVID-19 (dated by TCRdb to about 2021). Library construction relied on 5' RACE. These reads were obtained on an Illumina NovaSeq 6000. TCRdb reanalyzed the raw reads on its own, using fastp at Q25 for trimming and MiXCR for clone calling, and kept in-frame beta chains. Identical CDR3 protein sequences are pooled into one entry, listed with their most common genes and DNA. A total of 550,000 to 600,000 distinct CDR3 sequences appear in this sample, about a fifth of them only once. The leading ten clones occupy 8.4% of the sample. The sequenced sample consisted of PBMCs or a T cell subset sorted from them (not recorded which). All receptors derive from an adult woman who had mild COVID-19 (a few samples of this study predate the infection). The sample titles of this study are shuffled in the database, so cell type and time point are left out; the donor was told from shared clones.

The chain is built from TRBV9 and TRBJ2-2, with D perhaps TRBD2 (5 bases). Trimming took 7 bases from V and 0 from J, leaving 7 bases between them. In germline, CDR1 is SGDLS, CDR2 YYNGEE. The CDR3 consists of 13 residues. The CDR3 sequence is CASRESNTGELFF. The CDR3 nucleotides read TGTGCCAGCCGGGAATCGAACACCGGGGAGCTGTTTTTT.

The chain employs TRBV5-1 and TRBJ2-1; 15 bases map to TRBD2. The CDR3 is 16 residues long. Per the germline V gene, CDR1 is SGHRS and CDR2 is YFSETQ. Trimming removed 5 bases from V and 2 bases from J; junction bases left unmatched: 2. The CDR3: CASRGLAGGPYNEQFF. Written as DNA, the CDR3 is TGCGCCAGCAGGGGACTAGCGGGAGGACCCTACAATGAGCAGTTCTTC.

This clonotype was seen only a few times. The rearrangement joins TRBV27 to TRBJ2-1; tentative D call: TRBD1 (5 bases). Germline assignment: CDR1 MNHEY and CDR2 SMNVEV (reference sequence). CDR3 size: 13 residues. V lost 3 bases to trimming and J lost 8 bases, with 11 bases between them. CDR3 loop: CASSFQGADEQFF. DNA for the CDR3: TGTGCCAGCAGTTTTCAAGGGGCTGATGAGCAGTTCTTC.

The V gene is TRBV29-1, the J gene TRBJ1-1; no definite D call. Germline values: CDR1 SQVTM, CDR2 ANQGSEA. The CDR3 runs to 10 residues. V was pared by 4 bases and J by 5 bases, with 5 bases between. DNA for the CDR3: TGCAGCGTTGGAGCGACTGAAGCTTTCTTT. It yields the protein CSVGATEAFF.

The chain uses TRBV24-1 and TRBJ1-5; D is undetermined. The germline CDR1 and CDR2 sequences are KGHDR and SFDVKD. CDR3 size: 14 residues. V was pared by 0 bases and J by 4 bases, with 6 bases between. This CDR3 is CATSDLGLNQPQHF. The CDR3 nucleotides are TGTGCCACCAGTGATTTGGGCTTGAATCAGCCCCAGCATTTT.

The CDR3 sequence is CASSRVMNTEAFF. The CDR3 DNA is TGTGCCAGCAGTAGAGTGATGAACACTGAAGCTTTCTTT. The chain carries TRBV7-9 and TRBJ1-1; no definite D call. V lost 6 bases and J lost 0, with 8 bases in between. The length of the CDR3 is 13 residues. Germline lookup yields CDR1 SEHNR and CDR2 FQNEAQ (reference sequence).

V gene TRBV2 combines with J gene TRBJ2-1; no clear D. Trimming removed 8 bases at V and 4 bases at J, with 12 bases between. CDR1 is SNHLY, CDR2 FYNNEI, per germline. This CDR3 has 13 residues. The CDR3 loop is CASGASRYNEQFF. The CDR3 coding sequence is TGTGCCAGCGGAGCAAGCAGGTACAATGAGCAGTTCTTC.

This clonotype occurred a few times. V usage is TRBV7-3 and J usage is TRBJ2-5, with no clear D. Per the germline V gene, CDR1 is SGHTA and CDR2 is FQGTGA. Trimming removed 5 bases at V and 1 base at J, with 8 bases between. The CDR3 is made up of 13 amino acids. In DNA form, the CDR3 reads TGTGCCAGCAGCCCCTCCCCCCAAGAGACCCAGTACTTC. Amino acid sequence: CASSPSPQETQYF.

This sequence joins TRBV5-1 and TRBJ2-2, with D perhaps TRBD2 (5 bases). The CDR3 length is 17 residues. Germline-derived CDR1 and CDR2 are SGHRS and YFSETQ. Trimming pared 0 bases from V and 5 bases from J, leaving 17 bases between. DNA for the CDR3: TGCGCCAGCAGCTTGGCGCGGGCTAGGGTTGAGACCGGGGAGCTGTTTTTT. Translated, it gives CASSLARARVETGELFF.

This clonotype has more than one count but fewer than ten. The chain has TRBV7-9 and TRBJ1-1; D gene ambiguous. The V gene lost 0 bases and the J gene lost 8 bases, with 7 bases spanning the gap. The CDR3 has 12 amino acids. Per the germline V gene, CDR1 is SEHNR and CDR2 is FQNEAQ (reference sequence). The CDR3 here is CASSLAAREAFF. Here the CDR3 DNA reads TGTGCCAGCAGCTTAGCGGCCAGGGAAGCTTTCTTT.

The chain uses TRBV9 and TRBJ1-2; TRBD1 matches 9 bases. Trimming cost V 3 bases and J 3 bases; bases outside gene matches: 9. Germline assignment: CDR1 SGDLS and CDR2 YYNGEE. The CDR3 spans 16 residues. This chain's CDR3 is CASSAGLQGAYYGYTF. DNA of the CDR3: TGTGCCAGCAGCGCAGGTCTACAGGGGGCCTACTATGGCTACACCTTC.

This chain links TRBV5-1 with TRBJ1-2; 7 positions agree with TRBD1. The CDR3 loop spans 17 amino acids. V shed 1 base, J shed 5 bases, and the junction held 14 bases outside the gene matches. Germline CDR1 and CDR2: SGHRS and YFSETQ. For the CDR3, the DNA is TGCGCCAGCAGCTTGACGGCCCCGGGACAGACTATATATGGCTACACCTTC. Protein product: CASSLTAPGQTIYGYTF.

The chain is built from TRBV3-1 and TRBJ1-1; 8 nucleotides match TRBD1. The trim removed 5 bases at V and 1 base at J, leaving 9 bases unmatched. Germline CDR1 and CDR2: LGHDT and YNNKEL (reference sequence). The CDR3 runs 16 residues. The CDR3 reads CASSNRGIRPNTEAFF. DNA for the CDR3: TGTGCCAGCAGCAACAGGGGGATCAGACCGAACACTGAAGCTTTCTTT.

This clonotype turned up a few times. The CDR3 loop reads CASSQGAGILSYEQYF. The CDR3, as DNA: TGTGCCAGCAGCCAAGGGGCCGGGATCCTCTCCTACGAGCAGTACTTC. The chain carries TRBV4-2 and TRBJ2-7; the D gene is possibly TRBD2 (5 bases). The CDR3 sequence is 16 residues long. CDR1 and CDR2 (germline): LGHNA, YNFKEQ. V was clipped by 1 base and J by 0 bases, with 13 bases between them.

The chain has TRBV29-1 and TRBJ1-1; D unresolved. Trimming took 7 bases from V and 3 from J, leaving 15 bases between them. This CDR3 comprises 13 residues. Per the germline V gene, CDR1 is SQVTM and CDR2 is ANQGSEA. The CDR3 region is CSAPEATDTEAFF. The CDR3 region has the DNA TGCAGCGCCCCGGAGGCGACGGACACTGAAGCTTTCTTT.

The chain carries TRBV11-2 and TRBJ2-2; D gene uncertain. Trimming took 2 bases from V and 5 from J, leaving 6 bases between them. In germline, CDR1 is SGHAT, CDR2 FQNNGV. This CDR3 contains 13 residues. The CDR3 sequence: CASSLMRTGELFF. CDR3 nucleotides: TGTGCCAGCAGCTTAATGAGGACCGGGGAGCTGTTTTTT. The full variable domain, in which reference TRBV11-2 and TRBJ2-2 provide the parts outside the CDR3, is EAGVAQSPRYKIIEKRQSVAFWCNPISGHATLYWYQQILGQGPKLLIQFQNNGVVDDSQLPKDRFSAERLKGVDSTLKIQPAKLEDSAVYLCASSLMRTGELFFGEGSRLTVL.